This T cell receptor (beta chain) derives from a study of identical twins. TCRdb recomputed calls from the 5' RACE reads with MiXCR, one row per CDR3 protein. Of around 490,000 distinct CDR3 sequences in the sample, roughly 15% were seen once. This clonotype was found many times. CDR1 is DFQATT, CDR2 SNEGSKA, per germline (reference sequence). This CDR3 has 11 amino acids. Trimming cost V 6 bases and J 5 bases, with 9 bases left between them. The sample also formed part of further work on yellow fever vaccine responses in identical twins.

The sample consisted of CD4+ T cells sorted from blood. The rearrangement joins TRBV20-1 to TRBJ2-3, with D unresolved. The source is a woman aged 18-29 years in good health. In DNA form, the CDR3 reads TGCAGTGCCATAGCAGTAGATACGCAGTATTTT. This sequence encodes CSAIAVDTQYF.